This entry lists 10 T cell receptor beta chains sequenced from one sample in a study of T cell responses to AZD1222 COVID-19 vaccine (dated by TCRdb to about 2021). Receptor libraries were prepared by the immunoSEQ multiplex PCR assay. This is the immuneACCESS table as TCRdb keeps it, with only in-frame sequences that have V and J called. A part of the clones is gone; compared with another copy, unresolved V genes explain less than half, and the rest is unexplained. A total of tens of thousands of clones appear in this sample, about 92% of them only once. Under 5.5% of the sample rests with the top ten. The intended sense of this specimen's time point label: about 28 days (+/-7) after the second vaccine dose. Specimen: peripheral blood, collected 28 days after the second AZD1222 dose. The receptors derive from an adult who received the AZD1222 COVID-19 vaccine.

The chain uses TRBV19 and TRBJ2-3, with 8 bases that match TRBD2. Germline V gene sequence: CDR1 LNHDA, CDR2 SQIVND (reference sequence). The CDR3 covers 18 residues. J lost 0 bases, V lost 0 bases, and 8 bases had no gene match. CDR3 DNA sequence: TGTGCCAGTAGTATAGACCCCCCGGGGGGGACTAGCACAGATACGCAGTATTTT. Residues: CASSIDPPGGTSTDTQYF.

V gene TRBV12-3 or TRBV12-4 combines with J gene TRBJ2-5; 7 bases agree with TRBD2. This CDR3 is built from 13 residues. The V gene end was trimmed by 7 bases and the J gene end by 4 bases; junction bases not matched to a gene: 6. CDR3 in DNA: TGTGCCAGCACTCTGGGGGGGGGAGAGACCCAGTACTTC. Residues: CASTLGGGETQYF.

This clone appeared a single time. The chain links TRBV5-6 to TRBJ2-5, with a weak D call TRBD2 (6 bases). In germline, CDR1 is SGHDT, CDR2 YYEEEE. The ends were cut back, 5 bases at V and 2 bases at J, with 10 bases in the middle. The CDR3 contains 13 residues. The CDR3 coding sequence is TGTGCCAGCAGTTCCGGGACTCAAGAGACCCAGTACTTC. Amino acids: CASSSGTQETQYF.

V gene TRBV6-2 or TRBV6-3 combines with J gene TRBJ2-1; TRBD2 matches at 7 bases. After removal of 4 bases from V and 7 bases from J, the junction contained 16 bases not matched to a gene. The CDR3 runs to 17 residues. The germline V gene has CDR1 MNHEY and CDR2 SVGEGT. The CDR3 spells CASSWIGGSHELNEQFF. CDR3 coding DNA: TGTGCCAGCAGTTGGATCGGGGGGTCTCACGAGCTAAATGAGCAGTTCTTC.

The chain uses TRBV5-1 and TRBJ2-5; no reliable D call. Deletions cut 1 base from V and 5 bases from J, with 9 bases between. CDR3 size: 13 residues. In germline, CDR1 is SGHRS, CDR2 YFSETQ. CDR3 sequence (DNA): TGCGCCAGCAGCTTGACGCCCGGGGAGACCCAGTACTTC. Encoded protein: CASSLTPGETQYF.

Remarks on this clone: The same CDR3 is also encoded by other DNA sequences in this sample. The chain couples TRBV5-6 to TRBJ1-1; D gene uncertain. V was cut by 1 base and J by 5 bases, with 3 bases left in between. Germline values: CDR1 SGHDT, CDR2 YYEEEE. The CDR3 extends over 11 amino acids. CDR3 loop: CASSLSTEAFF. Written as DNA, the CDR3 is TGTGCCAGCAGCTTGTCGACTGAAGCTTTCTTT.

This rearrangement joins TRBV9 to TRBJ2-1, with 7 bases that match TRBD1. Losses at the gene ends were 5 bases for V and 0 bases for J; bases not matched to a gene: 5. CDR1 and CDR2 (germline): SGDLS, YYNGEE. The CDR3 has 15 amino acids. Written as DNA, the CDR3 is TGTGCCAGCAGTCTTGGGACAGACTCCTACAATGAGCAGTTCTTC. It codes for CASSLGTDSYNEQFF.

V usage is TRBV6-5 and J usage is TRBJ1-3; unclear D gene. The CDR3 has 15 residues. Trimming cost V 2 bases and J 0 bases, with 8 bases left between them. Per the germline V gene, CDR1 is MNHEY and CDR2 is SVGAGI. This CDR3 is CASSYGISSGNTIYF. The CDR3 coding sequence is TGTGCCAGCAGTTACGGCATTTCCTCTGGAAACACCATATATTTT.

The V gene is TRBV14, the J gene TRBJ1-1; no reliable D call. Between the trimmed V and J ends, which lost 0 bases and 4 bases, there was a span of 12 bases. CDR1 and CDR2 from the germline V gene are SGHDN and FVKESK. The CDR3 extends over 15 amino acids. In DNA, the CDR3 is TGTGCCAGCAGCCAAGATCGGGTGACCAGCACTGAAGCTTTCTTT. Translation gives CASSQDRVTSTEAFF.

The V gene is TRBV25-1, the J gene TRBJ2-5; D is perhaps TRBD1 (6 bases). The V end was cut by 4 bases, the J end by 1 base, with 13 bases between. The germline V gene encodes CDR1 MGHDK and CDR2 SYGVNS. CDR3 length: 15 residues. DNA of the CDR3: TGTGCCAGCAGTGGGGACATGGCCGTCCAAGAGACCCAGTACTTC. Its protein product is CASSGDMAVQETQYF. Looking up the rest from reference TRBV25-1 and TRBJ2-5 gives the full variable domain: EADIYQTPRYLVIGTGKKITLECSQTMGHDKMYWYQQDPGMELHLIHYSYGVNSTEKGDLSSESTVSRIRTEHFPLTLESARPSHTSQYLCASSGDMAVQETQYFGPGTRLLVL.